A selection of T cell receptor beta chains follows, all from one sample in a study of identical twins. TCRdb fed the 5' RACE reads into MiXCR, producing one record per CDR3 protein. The top ten clones hold more than 0.4% of a sample with more than 400,000 distinct CDR3 sequences, around 15% of them seen once. This sample also belongs to another study, concerning yellow fever vaccine responses in identical twins.

Sequences were obtained from CD4+ T cells sorted from blood. The receptors stem from a woman under 30 in good health. Both conserved end residues are part of each CDR3. A D gene is named only where the DNA matches it firmly. The size field is filled for only some rows; it gives once, few, many or a size class.

j_gene	d_gene	v_gene	len	abundance	CDR3aa	CDR3nt
TRBJ2-4	-	TRBV6-1	15	-	CASKMEGLAKNIQYF	TGTGCCAGCAAGATGGAAGGTCTAGCCAAAAACATTCAGTACTTC
TRBJ1-1	-	TRBV3-1	13	many	CASRRQGSTEAFF	TGTGCCAGCAGACGCCAGGGTAGCACTGAAGCTTTCTTT
TRBJ2-3	-	TRBV10-3	17	-	CAISESLGSGYTDTQYF	TGTGCCATCAGTGAGTCCCTGGGTAGCGGATACACAGATACGCAGTATTTT
TRBJ2-3	-	TRBV20-1	14	-	CSARKGGGTDTQYF	TGCAGTGCTAGAAAGGGCGGGGGCACAGATACGCAGTATTTT
TRBJ2-1	-	TRBV5-1	15	few	CASSLRASSYNEQFF	TGCGCCAGCAGCTTGCGGGCGAGCTCCTACAATGAGCAGTTCTTC
TRBJ1-6	-	TRBV27	15	-	CASSFGQSVNSPLHF	TGTGCCAGCAGTTTCGGGCAGTCCGTCAATTCACCCCTCCACTTT
TRBJ2-7	-	TRBV18	16	few	CASSPISGGGPYEQYF	TGTGCCAGCTCACCAATTTCGGGTGGGGGTCCCTACGAGCAGTACTTC
TRBJ2-6	-	TRBV5-1	17	few	CASSFDPLSSGANVLTF	TGCGCCAGCAGCTTCGACCCTTTGTCCTCTGGGGCCAACGTCCTGACTTTC
TRBJ2-5	TRBD2	TRBV7-9	16	-	CASSLTLAAIQETQYF	TGTGCCAGCAGCTTAACCCTAGCGGCGATCCAAGAGACCCAGTACTTC
TRBJ1-5	-	TRBV12-3/TRBV12-4	12	-	CASSLQGLPQHF	TGTGCCAGCAGTTTGCAGGGGTTACCCCAGCATTTT
TRBJ1-6	-	TRBV28	13	-	CASRSLQVSPLHF	TGTGCCAGCAGATCCTTACAGGTTTCACCCCTCCACTTT